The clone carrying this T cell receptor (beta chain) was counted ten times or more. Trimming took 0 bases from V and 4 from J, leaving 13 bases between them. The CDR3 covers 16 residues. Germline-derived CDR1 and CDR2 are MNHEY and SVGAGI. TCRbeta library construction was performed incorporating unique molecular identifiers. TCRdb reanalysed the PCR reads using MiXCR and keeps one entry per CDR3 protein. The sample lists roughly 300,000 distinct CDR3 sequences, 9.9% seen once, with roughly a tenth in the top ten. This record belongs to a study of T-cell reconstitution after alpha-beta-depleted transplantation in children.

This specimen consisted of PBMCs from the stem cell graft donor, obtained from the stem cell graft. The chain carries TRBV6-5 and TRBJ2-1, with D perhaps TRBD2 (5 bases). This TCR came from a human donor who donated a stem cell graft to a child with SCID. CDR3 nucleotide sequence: TGTGCCAGCAGTTACTCGCGGGTAGAGGGTTACAATGAGCAGTTCTTC. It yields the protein CASSYSRVEGYNEQFF.